The entry below describes one TCR beta chain. The data stem from a study of T-cell reconstitution after alpha-beta-depleted transplantation in children. The CDR3 sequence is 15 residues long. V was clipped by 6 bases and J by 4 bases; unmatched bases: 7. The TCRbeta library incorporated unique molecular identifiers. One entry per CDR3 protein results from TCRdb running MiXCR on the PCR reads. The data hold 330,000 or so distinct CDR3 sequences, with 10% to 13% observed a single time. This chain connects TRBV12-3 or TRBV12-4 to TRBJ2-1; TRBD1 matches at 9 bases. This sequence was found in a human donor who donated a stem cell graft to a child with acute lymphoblastic leukemia. The sequenced sample was PBMCs from the stem cell graft donor, obtained from the stem cell graft. For the CDR3, the DNA is TGTGCCAGCAGCCTCCAACAGGGGGCGTACAATGAGCAGTTCTTC. This codes for CASSLQQGAYNEQFF.